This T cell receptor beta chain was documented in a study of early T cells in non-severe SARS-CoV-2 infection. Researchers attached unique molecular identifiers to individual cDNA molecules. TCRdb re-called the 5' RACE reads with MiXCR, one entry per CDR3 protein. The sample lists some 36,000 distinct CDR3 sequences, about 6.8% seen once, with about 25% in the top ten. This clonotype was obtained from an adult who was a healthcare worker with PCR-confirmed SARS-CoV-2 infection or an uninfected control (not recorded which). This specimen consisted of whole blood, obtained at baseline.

CDR3 in amino acids: CASSQVGGALNTGELFF. The CDR3 DNA reads TGCGCCAGCAGCCAAGTAGGGGGGGCCCTGAACACCGGGGAGCTGTTTTTT. This chain links TRBV4-1 with TRBJ2-2; weak D call: TRBD2 (7 bases). From germline, CDR1 is MGHRA and CDR2 YSYEKL. The CDR3 is 17 residues long. The V gene lost 1 base and the J gene lost 1 base, with 13 bases spanning the gap.